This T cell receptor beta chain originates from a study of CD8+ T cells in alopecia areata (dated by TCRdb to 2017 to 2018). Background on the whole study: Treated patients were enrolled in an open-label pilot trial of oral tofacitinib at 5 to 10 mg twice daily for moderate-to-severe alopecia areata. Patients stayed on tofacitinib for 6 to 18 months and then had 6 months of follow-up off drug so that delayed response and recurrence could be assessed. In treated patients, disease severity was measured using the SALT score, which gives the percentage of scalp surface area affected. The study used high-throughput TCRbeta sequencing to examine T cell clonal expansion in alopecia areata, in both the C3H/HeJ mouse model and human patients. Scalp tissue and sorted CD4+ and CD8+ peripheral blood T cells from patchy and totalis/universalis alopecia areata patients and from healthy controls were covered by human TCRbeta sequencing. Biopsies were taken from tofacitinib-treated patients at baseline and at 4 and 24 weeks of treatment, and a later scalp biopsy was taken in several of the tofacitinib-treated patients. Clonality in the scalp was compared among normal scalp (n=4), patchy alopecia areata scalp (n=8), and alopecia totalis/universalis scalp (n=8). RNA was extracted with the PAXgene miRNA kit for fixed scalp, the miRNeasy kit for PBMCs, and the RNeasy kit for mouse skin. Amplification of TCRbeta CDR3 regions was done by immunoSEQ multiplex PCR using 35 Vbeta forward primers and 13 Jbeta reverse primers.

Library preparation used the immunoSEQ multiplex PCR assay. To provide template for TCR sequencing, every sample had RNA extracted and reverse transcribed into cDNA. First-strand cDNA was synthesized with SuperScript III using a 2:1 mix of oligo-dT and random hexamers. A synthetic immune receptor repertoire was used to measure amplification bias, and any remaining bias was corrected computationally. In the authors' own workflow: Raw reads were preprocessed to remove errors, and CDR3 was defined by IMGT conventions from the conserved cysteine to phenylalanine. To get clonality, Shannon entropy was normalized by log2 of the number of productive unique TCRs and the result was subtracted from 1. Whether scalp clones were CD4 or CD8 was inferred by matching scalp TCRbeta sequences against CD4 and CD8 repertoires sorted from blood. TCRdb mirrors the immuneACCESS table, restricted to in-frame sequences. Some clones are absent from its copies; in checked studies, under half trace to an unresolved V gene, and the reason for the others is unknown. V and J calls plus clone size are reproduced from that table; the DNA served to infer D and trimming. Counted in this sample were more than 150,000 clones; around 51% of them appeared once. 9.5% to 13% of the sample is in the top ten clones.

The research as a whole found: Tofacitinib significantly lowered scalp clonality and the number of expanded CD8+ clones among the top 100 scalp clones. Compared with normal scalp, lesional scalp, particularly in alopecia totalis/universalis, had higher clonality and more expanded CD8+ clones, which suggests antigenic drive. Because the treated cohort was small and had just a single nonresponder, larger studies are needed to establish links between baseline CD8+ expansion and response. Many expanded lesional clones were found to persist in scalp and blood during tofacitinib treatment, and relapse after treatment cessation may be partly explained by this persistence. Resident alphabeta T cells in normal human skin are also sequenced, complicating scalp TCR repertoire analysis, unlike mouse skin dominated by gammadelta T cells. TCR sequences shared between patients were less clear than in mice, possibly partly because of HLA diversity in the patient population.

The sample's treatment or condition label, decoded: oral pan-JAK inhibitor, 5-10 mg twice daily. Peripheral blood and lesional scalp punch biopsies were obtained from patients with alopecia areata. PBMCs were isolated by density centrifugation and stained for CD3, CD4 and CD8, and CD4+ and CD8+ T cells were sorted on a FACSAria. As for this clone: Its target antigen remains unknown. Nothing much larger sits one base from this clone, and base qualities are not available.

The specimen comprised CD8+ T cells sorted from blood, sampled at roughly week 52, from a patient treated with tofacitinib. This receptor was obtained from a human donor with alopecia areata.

The sequence in DNA is TGTGCCAGCAGTCTCGACCCACCCAGCGGGGCCACAGATACGCAGTATTTT. This encodes CASSLDPPSGATDTQYF. The chain is encoded by TRBV27 joined to TRBJ2-3, with 7 bases in between that match TRBD2. The CDR3 goes from the cysteine to the phenylalanine over 17 residues. Only CDR3 DNA is held: 51 bases, read in frame from base 1. In the germline V gene (reference sequence), CDR1 corresponds to MNHEY and CDR2 to SMNVEV. Trimming removed 5 bases from V and 2 bases from J; the gene matches leave 13 bases unexplained.